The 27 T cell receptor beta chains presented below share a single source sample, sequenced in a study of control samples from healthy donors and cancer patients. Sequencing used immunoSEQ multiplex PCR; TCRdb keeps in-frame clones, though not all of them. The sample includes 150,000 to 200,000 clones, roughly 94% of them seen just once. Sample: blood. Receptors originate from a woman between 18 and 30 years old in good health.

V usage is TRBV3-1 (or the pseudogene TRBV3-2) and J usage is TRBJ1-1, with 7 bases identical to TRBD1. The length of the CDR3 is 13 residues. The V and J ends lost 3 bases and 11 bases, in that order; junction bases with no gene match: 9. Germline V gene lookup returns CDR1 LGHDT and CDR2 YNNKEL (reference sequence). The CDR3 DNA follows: TGTGCCAGCAGCCACCGGGACAGAGGATCCGCTTTCTTT. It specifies CASSHRDRGSAFF.

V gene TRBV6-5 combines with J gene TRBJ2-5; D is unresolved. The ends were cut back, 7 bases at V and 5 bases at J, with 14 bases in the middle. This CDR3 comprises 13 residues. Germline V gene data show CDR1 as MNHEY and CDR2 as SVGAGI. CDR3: CASKGGVRETQYF. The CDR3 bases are TGTGCCAGCAAAGGTGGCGTACGTGAGACCCAGTACTTC.

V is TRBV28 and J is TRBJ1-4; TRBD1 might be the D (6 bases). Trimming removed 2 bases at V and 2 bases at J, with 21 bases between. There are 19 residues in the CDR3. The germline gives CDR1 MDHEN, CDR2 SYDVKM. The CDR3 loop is CASSLGFWSGETTNEKLFF. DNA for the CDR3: TGTGCCAGCAGTTTAGGTTTTTGGTCAGGGGAAACGACTAATGAAAAACTGTTTTTT.

The CDR3 region is CASSSTGTFTEAFF. The CDR3 DNA reads as TGTGCCAGCAGCTCAACCGGGACATTTACTGAAGCTTTCTTT. This chain joins TRBV7-2 and TRBJ1-1, with D maybe TRBD1 (6 bases). Germline values: CDR1 SGHTA, CDR2 FQGNSA. The CDR3 loop spans 14 amino acids. V gave up 4 bases and J gave up 5 bases, with 14 bases separating them.

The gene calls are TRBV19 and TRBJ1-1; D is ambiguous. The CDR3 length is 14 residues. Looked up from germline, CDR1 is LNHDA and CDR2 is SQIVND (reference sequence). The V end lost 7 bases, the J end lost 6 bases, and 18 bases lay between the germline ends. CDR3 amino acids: CASKYHSTYSEAFF. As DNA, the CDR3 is TGTGCCAGTAAATATCACTCGACGTACTCTGAAGCTTTCTTT.

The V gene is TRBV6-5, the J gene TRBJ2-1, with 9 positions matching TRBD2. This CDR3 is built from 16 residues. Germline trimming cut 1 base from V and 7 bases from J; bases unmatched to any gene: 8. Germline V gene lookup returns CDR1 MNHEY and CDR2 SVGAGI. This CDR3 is CASSYFKTSGMNEQFF. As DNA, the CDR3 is TGTGCCAGCAGTTACTTCAAGACTAGCGGCATGAATGAGCAGTTCTTC.

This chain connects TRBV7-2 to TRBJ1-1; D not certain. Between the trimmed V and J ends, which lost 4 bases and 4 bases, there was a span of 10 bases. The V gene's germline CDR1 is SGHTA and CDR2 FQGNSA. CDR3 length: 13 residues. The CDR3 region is CASSSRESTEAFF. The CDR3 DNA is TGTGCCAGCAGCTCCCGTGAGAGCACTGAAGCTTTCTTT.

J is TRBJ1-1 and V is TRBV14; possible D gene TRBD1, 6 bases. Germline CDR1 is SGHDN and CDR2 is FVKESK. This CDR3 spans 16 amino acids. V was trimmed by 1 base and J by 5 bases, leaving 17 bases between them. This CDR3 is CASSQGLQGFWTEAFF. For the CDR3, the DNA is TGTGCCAGCAGCCAAGGGCTCCAGGGGTTTTGGACTGAAGCTTTCTTT.

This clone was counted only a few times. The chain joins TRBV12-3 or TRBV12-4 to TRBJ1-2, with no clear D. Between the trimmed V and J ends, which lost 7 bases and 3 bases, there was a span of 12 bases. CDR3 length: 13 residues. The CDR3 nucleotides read TGTGCCAGCACCCTCCAGGTGGACTATGGCTACACCTTC. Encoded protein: CASTLQVDYGYTF.

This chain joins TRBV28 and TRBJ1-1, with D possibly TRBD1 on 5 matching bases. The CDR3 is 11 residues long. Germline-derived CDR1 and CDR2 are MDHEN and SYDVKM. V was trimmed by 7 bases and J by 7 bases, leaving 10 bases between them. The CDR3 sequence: CASIVTGEAFF. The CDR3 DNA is TGTGCCAGCATTGTCACAGGTGAAGCTTTCTTT.

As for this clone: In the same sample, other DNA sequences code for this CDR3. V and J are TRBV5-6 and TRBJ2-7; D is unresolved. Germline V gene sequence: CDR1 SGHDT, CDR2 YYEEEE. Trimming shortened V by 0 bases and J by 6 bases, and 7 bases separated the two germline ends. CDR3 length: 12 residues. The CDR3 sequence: CASSLGGSEQYF. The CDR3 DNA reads TGTGCCAGCAGCTTGGGGGGAAGCGAGCAGTACTTC.

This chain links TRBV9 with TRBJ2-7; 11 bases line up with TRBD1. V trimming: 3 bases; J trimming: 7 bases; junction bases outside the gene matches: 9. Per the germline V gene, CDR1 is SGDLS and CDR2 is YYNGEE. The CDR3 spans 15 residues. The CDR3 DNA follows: TGTGCCAGCAGCGCCGGACAGGGGGCGCGTTGGGAGCAGTACTTC. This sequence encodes CASSAGQGARWEQYF.

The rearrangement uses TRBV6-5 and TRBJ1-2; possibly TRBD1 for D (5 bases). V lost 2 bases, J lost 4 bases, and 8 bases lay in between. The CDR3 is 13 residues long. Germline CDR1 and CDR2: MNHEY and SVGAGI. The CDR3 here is CASSYGGGYGYTF. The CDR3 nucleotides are TGTGCCAGCAGTTACGGGGGGGGCTATGGCTACACCTTC.

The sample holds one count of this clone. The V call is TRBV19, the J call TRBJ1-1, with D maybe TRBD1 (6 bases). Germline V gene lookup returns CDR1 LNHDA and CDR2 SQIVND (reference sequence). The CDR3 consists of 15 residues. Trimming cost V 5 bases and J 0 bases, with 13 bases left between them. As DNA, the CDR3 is TGTGCCAGTAGTCAGCCCACAGGGATGAACACTGAAGCTTTCTTT. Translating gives CASSQPTGMNTEAFF.

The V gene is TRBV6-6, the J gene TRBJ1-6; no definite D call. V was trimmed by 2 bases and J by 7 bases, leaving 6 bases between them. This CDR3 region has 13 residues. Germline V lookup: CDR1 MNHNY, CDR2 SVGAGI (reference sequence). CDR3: CASSYGENSPLHF. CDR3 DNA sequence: TGTGCCAGCAGTTACGGGGAAAATTCACCCCTCCACTTT.

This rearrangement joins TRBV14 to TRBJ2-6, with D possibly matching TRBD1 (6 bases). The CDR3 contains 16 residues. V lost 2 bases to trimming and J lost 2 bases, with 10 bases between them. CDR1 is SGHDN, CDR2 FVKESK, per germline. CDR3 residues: CASSQQGYAGANVLTF. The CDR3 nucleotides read TGTGCCAGCAGCCAACAGGGGTATGCTGGGGCCAACGTCCTGACTTTC.

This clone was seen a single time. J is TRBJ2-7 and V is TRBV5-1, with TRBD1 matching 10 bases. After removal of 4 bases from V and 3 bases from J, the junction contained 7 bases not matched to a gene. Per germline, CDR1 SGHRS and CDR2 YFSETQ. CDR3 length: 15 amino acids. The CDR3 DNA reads TGCGCCAGCAGCCCCTGGGGGGACAGGGGCTACGAGCAGTACTTC. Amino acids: CASSPWGDRGYEQYF. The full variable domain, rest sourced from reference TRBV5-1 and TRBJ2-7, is KAGVTQTPRYLIKTRGQQVTLSCSPISGHRSVSWYQQTPGQGLQFLFEYFSETQRNKGNFPGRFSGRQFSNSRSEMNVSTLELGDSALYLCASSPWGDRGYEQYFGPGTRLTVT.

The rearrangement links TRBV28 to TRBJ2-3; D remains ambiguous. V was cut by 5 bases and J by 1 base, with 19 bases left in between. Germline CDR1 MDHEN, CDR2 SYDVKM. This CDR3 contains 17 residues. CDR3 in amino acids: CASSPTPASLGTDTQYF. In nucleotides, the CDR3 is TGTGCCAGCAGTCCCACCCCGGCCTCCCTGGGCACAGATACGCAGTATTTT. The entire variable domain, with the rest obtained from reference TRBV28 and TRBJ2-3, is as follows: DVKVTQSSRYLVKRTGEKVFLECVQDMDHENMFWYRQDPGLGLRLIYFSYDVKMKEKGDIPEGYSVSREKKERFSLILESASTNQTSMYLCASSPTPASLGTDTQYFGPGTRLTVL.

The CDR3 coding sequence is TGTGCCAGCAGTTACTTCCCGGGGACCTCGGGGCAAGAGACCCAGTACTTC. Translation: CASSYFPGTSGQETQYF. V gene TRBV6-2 or TRBV6-3 combines with J gene TRBJ2-5; D might be TRBD1 or TRBD2, each matching 5 bases. The CDR3 consists of 17 residues. V lost 1 base and J lost 2, with 17 bases in between. Per germline, CDR1 MNHEY and CDR2 SVGEGT.

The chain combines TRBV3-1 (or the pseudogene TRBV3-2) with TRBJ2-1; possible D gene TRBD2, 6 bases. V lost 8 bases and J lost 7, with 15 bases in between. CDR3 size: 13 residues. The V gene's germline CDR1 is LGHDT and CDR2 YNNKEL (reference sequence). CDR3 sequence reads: CASALTRRNEQFF. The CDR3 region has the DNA TGTGCCAGCGCCCTGACTAGGAGGAATGAGCAGTTCTTC.

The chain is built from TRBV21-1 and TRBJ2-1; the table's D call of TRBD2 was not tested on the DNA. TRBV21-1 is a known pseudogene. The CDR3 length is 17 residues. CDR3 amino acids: CASSKGSSGRIYNEQFF. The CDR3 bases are TGTGCCAGCAGCAAAGGAAGTAGCGGCCGAATCTACAATGAGCAGTTCTTC.

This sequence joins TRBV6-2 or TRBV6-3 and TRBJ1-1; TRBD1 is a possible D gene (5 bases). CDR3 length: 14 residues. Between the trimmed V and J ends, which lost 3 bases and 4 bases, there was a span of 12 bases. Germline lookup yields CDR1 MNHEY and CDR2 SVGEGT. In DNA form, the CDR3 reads TGTGCCAGCAGTTATGCCGGGGCGGTCACTGAAGCTTTCTTT. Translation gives CASSYAGAVTEAFF.

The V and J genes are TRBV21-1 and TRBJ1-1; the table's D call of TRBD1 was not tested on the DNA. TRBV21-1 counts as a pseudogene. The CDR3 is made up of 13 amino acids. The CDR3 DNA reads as TGTGCCAGCAGCGGGGGCCTAACAGCCCAAGCTTTCTTT. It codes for CASSGGLTAQAFF.

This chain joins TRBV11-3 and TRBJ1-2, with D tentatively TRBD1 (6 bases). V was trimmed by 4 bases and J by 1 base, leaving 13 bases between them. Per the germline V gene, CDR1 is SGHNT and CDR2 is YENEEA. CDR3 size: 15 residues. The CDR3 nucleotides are TGTGCCAGCAGCTCGCGACAGGTCGATAACTATGGCTACACCTTC. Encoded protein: CASSSRQVDNYGYTF.

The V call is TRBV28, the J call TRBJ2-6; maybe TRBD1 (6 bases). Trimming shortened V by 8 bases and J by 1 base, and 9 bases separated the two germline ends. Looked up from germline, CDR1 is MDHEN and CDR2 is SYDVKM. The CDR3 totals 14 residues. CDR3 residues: CASWGRSGANVLTF. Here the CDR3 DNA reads TGTGCCAGCTGGGGGCGTTCTGGGGCCAACGTCCTGACTTTC.

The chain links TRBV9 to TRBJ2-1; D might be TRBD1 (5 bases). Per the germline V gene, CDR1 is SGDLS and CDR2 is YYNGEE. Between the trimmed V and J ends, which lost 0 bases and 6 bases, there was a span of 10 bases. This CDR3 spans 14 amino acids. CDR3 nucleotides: TGTGCCAGCAGCGTAGCGCAGGGCCCCAATGAGCAGTTCTTC. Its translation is CASSVAQGPNEQFF.

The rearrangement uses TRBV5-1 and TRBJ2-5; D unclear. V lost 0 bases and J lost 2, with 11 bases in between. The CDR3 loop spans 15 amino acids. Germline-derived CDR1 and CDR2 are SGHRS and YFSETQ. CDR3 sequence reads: CASSLGAAAQETQYF. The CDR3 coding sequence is TGCGCCAGCAGCTTGGGGGCAGCTGCACAAGAGACCCAGTACTTC.